A selection of T cell receptor beta chains follows, all from one sample in a study of PD-1 blockade in classical Hodgkin lymphoma. The table came from immunoSEQ multiplex PCR; TCRdb's copy has only in-frame clones and leaves some out. The table has about 5,500 clones, roughly 53% seen once. The specimen was CD8+ T cells from blood, collected at baseline. The receptors come from a human donor with classical Hodgkin lymphoma. CDR3s include the opening cysteine and the closing phenylalanine or tryptophan. D genes are given only for firm matches. The size field is filled for only some rows; it gives once, few, many or a size class.

TRBV7-9	NA	TRBJ2-1	TRBD2	CASSPPLAGGSYNEQFF	TGTGCCAGCAGCCCCCCCTTAGCGGGAGGTTCCTACAATGAGCAGTTCTTC
TRBV28	few	TRBJ2-7	NA	CASSDGLYSYEQYF	TGTGCCAGCAGTGACGGGCTTTACTCCTACGAGCAGTACTTC
TRBV19	once	TRBJ2-1	NA	CASSMVYNEQFF	TGTGCCAGTAGTATGGTCTACAATGAGCAGTTCTTC
TRBV6-6	NA	TRBJ2-7	NA	CASSYSWSVYEQYF	TGTGCCAGCAGTTACTCATGGTCCGTTTACGAGCAGTACTTC
TRBV9	NA	TRBJ2-7	NA	CASSVGPVTYEQYF	TGTGCCAGCAGCGTAGGACCGGTCACCTACGAGCAGTACTTC
TRBV25-1	NA	TRBJ2-1	TRBD2	CASSLSGRVYNEQFF	TGTGCCAGCAGTTTAAGCGGGAGGGTCTACAATGAGCAGTTCTTC
TRBV6-5	NA	TRBJ2-7	TRBD1	CASSYQDRGIHEQYF	TGTGCCAGCAGTTACCAAGACAGGGGAATCCACGAGCAGTACTTC
TRBV9	large	TRBJ2-3	NA	CASSLRQSDTQYF	TGTGCCAGCAGCCTCCGACAGTCAGATACGCAGTATTTT
TRBV7-9	NA	TRBJ2-7	NA	CASEASYEQYF	TGTGCCAGCGAAGCCTCCTACGAGCAGTACTTC
TRBV5-4	NA	TRBJ2-3	NA	CASSSSGAVADTQYF	TGTGCCAGCAGCTCATCCGGGGCGGTAGCAGATACGCAGTATTTT
TRBV5-1	few	TRBJ1-1	TRBD1	CASSWTGERPEAFF	TGCGCCAGCAGCTGGACAGGGGAGAGGCCTGAAGCTTTCTTT
TRBV6-1	NA	TRBJ2-5	TRBD2	CASSVTAGDQETQYF	TGTGCCAGCAGTGTGACAGCGGGAGACCAAGAGACCCAGTACTTC
TRBV2	NA	TRBJ2-2	NA	CASSEYTPYTGELFF	TGTGCCAGCAGTGAATATACCCCTTACACCGGGGAGCTGTTTTTT
TRBV5-1	NA	TRBJ1-6	NA	CASSWGQGQLNSPLHF	TGCGCCAGCAGCTGGGGGCAGGGACAACTCAATTCACCCCTCCACTTT
TRBV16	NA	TRBJ1-5	NA	CASSQNPQTINSNQPQHF	TGTGCCAGCAGCCAAAACCCCCAAACGATTAATAGCAATCAGCCCCAGCATTTT
TRBV7-7	NA	TRBJ1-1	NA	CASSLNSNTEAFF	TGTGCCAGCAGCTTAAATTCTAACACTGAAGCTTTCTTT
TRBV19	once	TRBJ2-7	NA	CASSPRWTSGEQYF	TGTGCCAGTAGCCCCCGGTGGACTTCGGGCGAGCAGTACTTC
TRBV4-1	NA	TRBJ2-7	NA	CASSQGGGQPSPYEQYF	TGCGCCAGCAGCCAAGGGGGGGGGCAGCCTTCTCCGTACGAGCAGTACTTC
TRBV16	NA	TRBJ2-7	TRBD1	CASSQSGGQGYEQYF	TGTGCCAGCAGCCAATCGGGGGGACAGGGGTACGAGCAGTACTTC
TRBV5-4	NA	TRBJ1-2	NA	CASSLGQASGYTF	TGTGCCAGCAGCTTGGGACAGGCCTCTGGCTACACCTTC
TRBV11-3	large	TRBJ2-1	NA	CASSPVRGARNEQFF	TGTGCCAGCAGCCCCGTGAGGGGCGCGAGGAATGAGCAGTTCTTC
TRBV27	few	TRBJ1-5	TRBD1	CASRLRTGGNQPQHF	TGTGCCAGCAGGTTAAGAACAGGGGGTAATCAGCCCCAGCATTTT
TRBV7-2	NA	TRBJ2-7	NA	CASSLSLNPSEQYF	TGTGCCAGCAGCCTATCCCTGAACCCGAGCGAGCAGTACTTC
TRBV11-1	NA	TRBJ1-1	NA	CASSLGRRYEAFF	TGTGCCAGCAGCTTAGGTCGCAGGTATGAAGCTTTCTTT
TRBV18	NA	TRBJ2-1	TRBD2	CASSPSASGPYNEQFF	TGTGCCAGCTCACCCTCCGCTAGCGGCCCCTACAATGAGCAGTTCTTC
TRBV27	NA	TRBJ2-3	NA	CASSLLSDTQYF	TGTGCCAGCAGTTTACTATCGGATACGCAGTATTTT
TRBV5-4	NA	TRBJ2-7	TRBD1	CASSVDRGYEQYF	TGTGCCAGCAGCGTGGACAGGGGTTACGAGCAGTACTTC
TRBV7-3	NA	TRBJ2-5	NA	CASSITGQWGETQYF	TGTGCCAGCAGCATTACAGGACAGTGGGGAGAGACCCAGTACTTC